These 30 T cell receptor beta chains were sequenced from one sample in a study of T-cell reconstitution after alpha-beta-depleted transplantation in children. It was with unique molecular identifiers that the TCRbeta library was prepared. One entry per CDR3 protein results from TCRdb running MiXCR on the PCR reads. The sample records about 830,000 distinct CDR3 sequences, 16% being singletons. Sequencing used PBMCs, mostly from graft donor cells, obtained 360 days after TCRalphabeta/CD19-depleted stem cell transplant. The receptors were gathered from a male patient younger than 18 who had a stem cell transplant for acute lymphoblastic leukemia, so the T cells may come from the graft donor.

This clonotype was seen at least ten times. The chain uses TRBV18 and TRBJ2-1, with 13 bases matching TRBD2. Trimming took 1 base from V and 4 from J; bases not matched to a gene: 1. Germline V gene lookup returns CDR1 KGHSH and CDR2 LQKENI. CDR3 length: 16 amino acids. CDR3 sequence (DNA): TGTGCCAGCTCACCACGGACTAGCGGGAGATACAATGAGCAGTTCTTC. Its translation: CASSPRTSGRYNEQFF.

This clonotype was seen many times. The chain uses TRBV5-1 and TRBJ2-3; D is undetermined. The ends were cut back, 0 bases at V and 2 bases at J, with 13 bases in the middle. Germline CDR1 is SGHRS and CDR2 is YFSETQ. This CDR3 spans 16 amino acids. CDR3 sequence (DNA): TGCGCCAGCAGCTTGGACGTCAAGCCGGTCACAGATACGCAGTATTTT. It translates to CASSLDVKPVTDTQYF.

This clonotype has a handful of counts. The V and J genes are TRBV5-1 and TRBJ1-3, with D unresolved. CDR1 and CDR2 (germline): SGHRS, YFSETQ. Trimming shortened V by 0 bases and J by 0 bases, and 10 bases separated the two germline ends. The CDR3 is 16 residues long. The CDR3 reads CASSLGTLSSGNTIYF. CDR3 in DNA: TGCGCCAGCAGCTTGGGGACGCTCAGCTCTGGAAACACCATATATTTT.

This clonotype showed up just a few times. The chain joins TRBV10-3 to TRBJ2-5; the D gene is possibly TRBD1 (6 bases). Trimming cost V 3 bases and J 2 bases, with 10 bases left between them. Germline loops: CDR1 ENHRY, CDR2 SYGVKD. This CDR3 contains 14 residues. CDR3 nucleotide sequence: TGTGCCATCAGTGATCAACAGGGTCAAGAGACCCAGTACTTC. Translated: CAISDQQGQETQYF.

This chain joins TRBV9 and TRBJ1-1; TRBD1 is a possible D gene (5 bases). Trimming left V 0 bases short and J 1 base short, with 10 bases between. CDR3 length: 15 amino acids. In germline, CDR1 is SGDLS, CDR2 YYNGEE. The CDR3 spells CASSVEGVGNTEAFF. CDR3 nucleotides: TGTGCCAGCAGCGTAGAAGGGGTCGGGAACACTGAAGCTTTCTTT.

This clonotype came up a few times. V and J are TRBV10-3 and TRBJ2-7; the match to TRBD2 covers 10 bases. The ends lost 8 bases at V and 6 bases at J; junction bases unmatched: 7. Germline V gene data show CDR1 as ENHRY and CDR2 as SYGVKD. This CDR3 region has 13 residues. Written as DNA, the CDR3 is TGTGCCATCTCCGGGACTAGCGACTTCGAGCAGTACTTC. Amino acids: CAISGTSDFEQYF.

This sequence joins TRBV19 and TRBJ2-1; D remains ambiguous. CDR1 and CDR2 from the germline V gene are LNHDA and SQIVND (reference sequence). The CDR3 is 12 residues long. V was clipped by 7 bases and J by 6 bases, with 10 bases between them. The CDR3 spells CASTTRTNEQFF. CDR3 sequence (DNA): TGTGCCAGTACGACCCGTACCAATGAGCAGTTCTTC.

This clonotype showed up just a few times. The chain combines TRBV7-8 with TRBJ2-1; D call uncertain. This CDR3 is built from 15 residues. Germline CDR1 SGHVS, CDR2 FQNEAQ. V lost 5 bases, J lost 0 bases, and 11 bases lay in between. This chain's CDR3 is CASSPRKSSYNEQFF. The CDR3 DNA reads TGTGCCAGCAGCCCCCGGAAAAGCTCCTACAATGAGCAGTTCTTC.

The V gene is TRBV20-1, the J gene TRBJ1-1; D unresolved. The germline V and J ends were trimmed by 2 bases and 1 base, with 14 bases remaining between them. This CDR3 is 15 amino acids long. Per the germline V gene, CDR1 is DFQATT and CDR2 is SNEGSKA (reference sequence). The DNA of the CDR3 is TGCAGTGCTAGATCCGCGGACGGTAAGAACACTGAAGCTTTCTTT. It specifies CSARSADGKNTEAFF.

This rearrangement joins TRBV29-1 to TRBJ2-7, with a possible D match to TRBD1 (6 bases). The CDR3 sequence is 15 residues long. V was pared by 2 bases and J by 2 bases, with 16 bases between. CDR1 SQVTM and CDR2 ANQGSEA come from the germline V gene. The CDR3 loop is CSVEMAGQLTYEQYF. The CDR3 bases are TGCAGCGTTGAAATGGCAGGACAGCTAACCTACGAGCAGTACTTC.

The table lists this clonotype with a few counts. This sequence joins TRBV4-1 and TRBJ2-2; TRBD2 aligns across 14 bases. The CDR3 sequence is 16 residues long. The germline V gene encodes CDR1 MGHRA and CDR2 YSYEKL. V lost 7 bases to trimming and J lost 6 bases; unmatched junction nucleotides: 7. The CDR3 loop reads CASKGLAGDWSGELFF. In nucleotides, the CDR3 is TGCGCCAGCAAGGGACTAGCGGGAGATTGGTCCGGGGAGCTGTTTTTT.

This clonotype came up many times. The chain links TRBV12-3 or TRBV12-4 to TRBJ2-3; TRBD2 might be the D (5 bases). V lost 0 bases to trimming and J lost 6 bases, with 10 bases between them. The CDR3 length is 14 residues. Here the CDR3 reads CASSLARALDTQYF. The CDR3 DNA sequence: TGTGCCAGCAGTTTAGCGAGGGCTCTGGATACGCAGTATTTT.

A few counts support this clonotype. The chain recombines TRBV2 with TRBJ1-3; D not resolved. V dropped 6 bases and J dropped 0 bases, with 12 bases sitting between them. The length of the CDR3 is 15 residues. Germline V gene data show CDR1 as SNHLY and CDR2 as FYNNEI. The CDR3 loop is CASSPNHLSGNTIYF. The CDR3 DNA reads TGTGCCAGCAGCCCGAATCACCTCTCTGGAAACACCATATATTTT.

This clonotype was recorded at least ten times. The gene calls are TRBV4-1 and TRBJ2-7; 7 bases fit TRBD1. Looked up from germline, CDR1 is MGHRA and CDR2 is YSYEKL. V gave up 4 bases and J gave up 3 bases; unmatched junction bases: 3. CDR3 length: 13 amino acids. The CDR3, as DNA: TGCGCCAGCAGCCCCAGACAGGGCTACGAGCAGTACTTC. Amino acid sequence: CASSPRQGYEQYF.

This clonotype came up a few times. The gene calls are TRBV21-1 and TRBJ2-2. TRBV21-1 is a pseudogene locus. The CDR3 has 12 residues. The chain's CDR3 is CASSKITGELFF. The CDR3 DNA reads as TGTGCCAGCAGCAAAATCACCGGGGAGCTGTTTTTT.

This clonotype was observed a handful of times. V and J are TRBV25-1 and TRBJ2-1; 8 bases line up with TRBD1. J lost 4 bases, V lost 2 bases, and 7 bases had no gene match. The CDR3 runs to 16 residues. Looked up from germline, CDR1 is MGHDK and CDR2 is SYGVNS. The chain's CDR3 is CASSEKDRVSYNEQFF. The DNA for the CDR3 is TGTGCCAGCAGTGAAAAGGACAGGGTGTCTTACAATGAGCAGTTCTTC.

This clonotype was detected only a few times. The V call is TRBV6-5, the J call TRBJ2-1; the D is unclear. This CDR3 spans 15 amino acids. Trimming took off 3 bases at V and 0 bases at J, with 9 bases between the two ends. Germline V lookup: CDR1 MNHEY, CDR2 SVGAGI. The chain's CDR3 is CASSYSLGSYNEQFF. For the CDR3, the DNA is TGTGCCAGCAGTTATAGTCTTGGCTCCTACAATGAGCAGTTCTTC.

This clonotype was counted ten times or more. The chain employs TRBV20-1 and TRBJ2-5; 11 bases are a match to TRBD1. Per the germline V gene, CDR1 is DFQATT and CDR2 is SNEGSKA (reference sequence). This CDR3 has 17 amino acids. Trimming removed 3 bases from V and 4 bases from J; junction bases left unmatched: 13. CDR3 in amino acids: CSASIADRDRGLETQYF. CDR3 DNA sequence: TGCAGTGCTAGTATCGCGGACCGGGACAGGGGGTTAGAGACCCAGTACTTC.

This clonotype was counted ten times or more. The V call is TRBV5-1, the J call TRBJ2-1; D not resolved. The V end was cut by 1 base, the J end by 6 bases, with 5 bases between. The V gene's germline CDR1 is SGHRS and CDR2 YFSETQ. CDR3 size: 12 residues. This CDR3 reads CASSLNGNEQFF. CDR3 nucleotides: TGCGCCAGCAGCTTGAACGGCAATGAGCAGTTCTTC.

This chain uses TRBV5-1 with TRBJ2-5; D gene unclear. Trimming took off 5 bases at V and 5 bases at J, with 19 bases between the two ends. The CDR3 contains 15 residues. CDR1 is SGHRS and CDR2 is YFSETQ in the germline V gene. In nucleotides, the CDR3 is TGCGCCAGCAGTTTGACTGACACGAACTGGGAGACCCAGTACTTC. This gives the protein CASSLTDTNWETQYF.

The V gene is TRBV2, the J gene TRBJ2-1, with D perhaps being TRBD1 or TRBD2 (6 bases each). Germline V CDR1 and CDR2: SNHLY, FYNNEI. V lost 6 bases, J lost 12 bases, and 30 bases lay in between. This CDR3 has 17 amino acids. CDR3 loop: CASRRGGGTTPIIGQFF. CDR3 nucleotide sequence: TGTGCCAGCAGACGAGGAGGGGGGACCACTCCCATAATCGGGCAGTTCTTC.

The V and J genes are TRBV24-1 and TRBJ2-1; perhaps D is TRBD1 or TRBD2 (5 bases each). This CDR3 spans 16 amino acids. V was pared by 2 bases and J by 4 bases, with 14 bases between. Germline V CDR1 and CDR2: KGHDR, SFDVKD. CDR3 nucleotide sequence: TGTGCCACCAGTGATTCTGGGGGAGCAGCATACAATGAGCAGTTCTTC. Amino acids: CATSDSGGAAYNEQFF.

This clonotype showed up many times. The CDR3 DNA reads TGCGCCAGCAGCATTCCTAGCGCTGAGCAGTTCTTC. Protein product: CASSIPSAEQFF. The rearrangement uses TRBV5-1 and TRBJ2-1; perhaps TRBD2 as D (6 bases). Germline CDR1 reads SGHRS; CDR2 reads YFSETQ. The CDR3 is made up of 12 amino acids. Trimming left V 4 bases short and J 9 bases short, with 11 bases between.

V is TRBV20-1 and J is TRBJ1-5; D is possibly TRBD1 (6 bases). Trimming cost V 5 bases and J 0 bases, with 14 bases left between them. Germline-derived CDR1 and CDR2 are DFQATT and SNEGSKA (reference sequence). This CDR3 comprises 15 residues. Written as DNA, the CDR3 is TGCAGTGCTGTACAGGGTTACTATAGCAATCAGCCCCAGCATTTT. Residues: CSAVQGYYSNQPQHF.

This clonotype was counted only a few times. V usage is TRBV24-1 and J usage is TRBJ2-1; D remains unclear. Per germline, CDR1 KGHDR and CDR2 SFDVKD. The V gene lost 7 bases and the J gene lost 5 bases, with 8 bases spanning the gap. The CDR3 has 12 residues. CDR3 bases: TGTGCCACCAGGATCCCTCACAATGAGCAGTTCTTC. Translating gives CATRIPHNEQFF.

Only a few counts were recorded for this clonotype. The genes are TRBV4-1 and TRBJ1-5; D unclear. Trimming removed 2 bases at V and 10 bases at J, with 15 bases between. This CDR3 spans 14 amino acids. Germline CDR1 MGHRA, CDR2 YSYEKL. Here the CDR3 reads CASSQSRVPHPQHF. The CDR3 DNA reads TGCGCCAGCAGCCAAAGTAGAGTTCCCCACCCCCAGCATTTT.

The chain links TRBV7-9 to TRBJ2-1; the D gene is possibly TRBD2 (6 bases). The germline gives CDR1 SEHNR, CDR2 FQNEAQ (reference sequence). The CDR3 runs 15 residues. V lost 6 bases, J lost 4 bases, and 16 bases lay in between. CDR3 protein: CASSPGRETYNEQFF. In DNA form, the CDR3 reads TGTGCCAGCAGTCCGGGGCGGGAAACGTACAATGAGCAGTTCTTC.

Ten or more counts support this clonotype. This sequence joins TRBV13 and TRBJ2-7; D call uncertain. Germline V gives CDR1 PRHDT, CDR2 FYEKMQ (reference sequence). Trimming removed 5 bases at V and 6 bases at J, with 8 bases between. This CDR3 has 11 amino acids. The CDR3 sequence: CASSNLGEQYF. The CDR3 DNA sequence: TGTGCCAGCAGCAACTTGGGCGAGCAGTACTTC. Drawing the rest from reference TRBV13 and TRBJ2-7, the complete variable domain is AAGVIQSPRHLIKEKRETATLKCYPIPRHDTVYWYQQGPGQDPQFLISFYEKMQSDKGSIPDRFSAQQFSDYHSELNMSSLELGDSALYFCASSNLGEQYFGPGTRLTVT.

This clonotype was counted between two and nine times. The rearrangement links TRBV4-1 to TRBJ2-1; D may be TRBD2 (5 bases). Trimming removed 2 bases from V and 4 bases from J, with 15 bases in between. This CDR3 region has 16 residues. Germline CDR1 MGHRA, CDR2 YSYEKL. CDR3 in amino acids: CASSQPGKGAYNEQFF. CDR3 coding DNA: TGCGCCAGCAGCCAACCGGGGAAGGGCGCGTACAATGAGCAGTTCTTC.

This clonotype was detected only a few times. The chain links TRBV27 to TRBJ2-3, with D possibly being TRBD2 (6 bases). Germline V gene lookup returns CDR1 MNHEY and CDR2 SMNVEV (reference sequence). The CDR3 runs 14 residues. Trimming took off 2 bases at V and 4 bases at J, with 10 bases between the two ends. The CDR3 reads CASSLRETPDTQYF. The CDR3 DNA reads TGTGCCAGCAGTTTACGGGAGACCCCAGATACGCAGTATTTT.